This section outlines one T cell receptor (beta chain) sequence together with its context. There is no known antigen for this receptor. No much larger clone is present one base from it, and per-base qualities are unavailable. The sample has other DNA sequences that encode this CDR3 too. The data were obtained in a study of beta chain features in type 1 diabetes (dated by TCRdb to 2017 to 2018). The study in broad terms: Mean age, gender distribution, total cell number and subset yield did not differ between patients and healthy donors. Across all samples, roughly 110,000,000 sorted cells were examined, and cell number per subset correlated strongly with RNA yield. Whereas all 30 or so donors provided naive and central memory subsets, regulatory and stem cell-like memory subsets were isolated from just 8 patients and about 8 healthy donors. In the study, recently diagnosed type 1 diabetes patients and matched healthy donors were compared on the TCRB repertoires of their sorted circulating CD4+ T cell subsets.

General findings and caveats noted by the study authors: Sequencing cDNA rather than genomic DNA could over-represent highly expressing activated cells, although activation and CD3 levels did not differ between groups. In all four CD4+ subsets, TCRB CDR3 length was moderately but significantly shorter in type 1 diabetes patients. Because the HLA sub-analyses included only small numbers of individuals, any influence of HLA type on TCRB rearrangement was left unresolved. Shorter templates might have been favored by PCR, but patient and control samples were amplified and corrected together, so both groups would have been affected equally by any skew. Naive, central memory and regulatory TCRB repertoires appeared to be more similar among patients than among healthy donors. Patients with type 1 diabetes made fewer insertions and deleted more nucleotides at VDJ recombination sites, implying thymic rearrangement abnormalities.

All of the isolated RNA was reverse transcribed with the High Capacity cDNA Reverse Transcription Kit, so expressed TCRB transcripts were sequenced. Deep immunoSEQ sequencing was performed on naive, central memory and regulatory T cell samples, with an average of around 3.5 million total reads per sample. After sorted cells were lysed in RLT buffer, RNA was extracted with DNase-treated RNeasy Micro or Mini kits, with the choice depending on cell number. To prevent cross-contamination, each cell subset was processed individually, whereas patient and healthy donor samples were processed jointly. TCRB sequences were amplified from cDNA with the immunoSEQ multiplex PCR, producing 87-bp fragments spanning the CDR3 region. The amplicons were sequenced using the Illumina HiSeq platform. As for the authors' bioinformatics: PCR bias was corrected computationally using synthetic template baselines, and reads within Hamming distance 2 were collapsed, with unmergeable singletons discarded. Reads were aligned against IMGT so that V, D and J genes, CDR3 length and insertions or deletions at six rearrangement sites could be assigned. Within each subset, clonotype counts were normalized to the number of sorted cells before true diversity and Gini coefficients were calculated with the tcR R package. Repertoire sharing was quantified using the overlap coefficient calculated on TCRB nucleotide sequences. TCRdb took this table from immuneACCESS and kept in-frame rearrangements with V and J called. Such tables lack part of the clones; where checked against another copy, unresolved V genes explain under half of the gap, and the rest is unexplained. V, J and clone size derive from that table, while D and trimming were established from the DNA sequence. A total of about 320,000 clones appear in this sample, 14% of them only once. The ten largest make up over 5% of the sample.

V is reduced by 0 bases and J by 1 base, leaving a spacing of 6 bases between them. Inclusive of the bounding cysteine and phenylalanine, the CDR3 is 14 residues long. Left in the record is the CDR3 DNA by itself, 42 bases read in frame from the first base. Looking up the germline V gene yields CDR1 SGHRS and CDR2 YFSETQ. Each donor gave one peripheral blood draw, approximately 110 mL on average, collected into heparinised tubes. A BD FACSAria II was used to sort naive, central memory, regulatory and stem cell-like memory CD4+ T cells with a panel that included CD45RO, CCR7, CD25, CD127, CD95 and CD27. All sorted populations exceeded 95% purity. PBMCs were separated immediately by Lymphoprep density gradient centrifugation and were stained directly, without being cultured. So that batch effects would be minimized, each experiment stained and sorted samples in pairs, pairing one healthy donor with one patient.

Sequenced sample: central memory CD4+ T cells from blood. The sequence links TRBV5-1 to TRBJ2-3, with the D gene uncertain. This sequence originates from a man aged 30 to 45 in good health. The base sequence is TGCGCCAGCAGCTTGGACTCGGGCACAGATACGCAGTATTTT. The resulting protein is CASSLDSGTDTQYF.